The sequence of this T cell receptor beta chain was determined in a study of blood T cells in healthy people across ages. With a J-beta primer mix and a sample-barcoded 5' primer, a second PCR ran roughly 7 to 11 cycles. TCRdb reanalysed the 5' RACE reads using MiXCR and keeps one entry per CDR3 protein. The data show 1.5 million or so distinct CDR3 sequences, approximately 43% seen once. This clonotype was recorded a few times. This TCR derives from a woman between 18 and 30 years old in good health. Sequencing was performed on blood.

CDR3: CASSLDAGGRANYGYTF. CDR3 nucleotide sequence: TGTGCCAGCAGCTTAGATGCAGGGGGTAGGGCTAACTATGGCTACACCTTC. The V call is TRBV7-2, the J call TRBJ1-2, with 7 bases identical to TRBD1. This CDR3 has 17 residues. CDR1 is SGHTA, CDR2 FQGNSA, per germline. The V and J ends lost 1 base and 0 bases, in that order; junction bases with no gene match: 8.